A single sample is the source of the 12 T cell receptor beta chains below, sequenced in a study of early T cells in non-severe SARS-CoV-2 infection. TCRdb redid the calling of the 5' RACE reads with MiXCR, one entry per CDR3 protein. The profile shows 74,000 or so distinct CDR3 sequences, roughly 13% of them singletons. Sequencing was performed on whole blood. The receptors shown here come from an adult who was a healthcare worker with PCR-confirmed SARS-CoV-2 infection or an uninfected control (not recorded which).

V is TRBV7-2 and J is TRBJ1-2; no clear D. This CDR3 has 14 amino acids. Trimming took 2 bases from V and 2 from J, leaving 9 bases between them. CDR1 is SGHTA and CDR2 is FQGNSA in the germline V gene. This CDR3 is CASSLPALNYGYTF. In DNA form, the CDR3 reads TGTGCCAGCAGCTTACCAGCGTTAAACTATGGCTACACCTTC.

This clonotype was counted between two and nine times. The chain couples TRBV11-2 to TRBJ2-1; 8 bases fit TRBD2. V shed 2 bases, J shed 3 bases, and the junction held 6 bases outside the gene matches. The CDR3 covers 16 residues. The germline V gene encodes CDR1 SGHAT and CDR2 FQNNGV. CDR3 sequence (DNA): TGTGCCAGCAGCTTAAGATTTAGCGGGGACTACAATGAGCAGTTCTTC. Translated, it gives CASSLRFSGDYNEQFF.

V and J are TRBV13 and TRBJ1-3; D unclear. V lost 2 bases, J lost 0 bases, and 11 bases lay in between. Looked up from germline, CDR1 is PRHDT and CDR2 is FYEKMQ (reference sequence). The length of the CDR3 is 16 residues. As DNA, the CDR3 is TGTGCCAGCAGCTTACGCCGGAGAACCTCTGGAAACACCATATATTTT. Translating gives CASSLRRRTSGNTIYF.

This clonotype has at least ten counts. This chain joins TRBV20-1 and TRBJ2-1; 11 bases are shared with TRBD2. Germline V CDR1 and CDR2: DFQATT, SNEGSKA (reference sequence). V lost 2 bases and J lost 4; bases outside the gene matches: 7. The CDR3 length is 16 residues. In nucleotides, the CDR3 is TGCAGTGCTAGATCCCCCGGACTAGCGGGTTACAATGAGCAGTTCTTC. As protein: CSARSPGLAGYNEQFF.

This clonotype was found many times. The V gene is TRBV7-2, the J gene TRBJ1-6; D gene uncertain. This CDR3 is built from 11 residues. Germline CDR1 reads SGHTA; CDR2 reads FQGNSA. Trimming pared 5 bases from V and 7 bases from J, leaving 3 bases between. Here the CDR3 reads CASSGNSPLHF. The CDR3 DNA follows: TGTGCCAGCAGCGGGAATTCACCCCTCCACTTT.

The gene calls are TRBV2 and TRBJ2-5; 8 bases agree with TRBD2. The CDR3 spans 13 residues. With 6 bases clipped from V and 5 bases from J, the junction kept 5 bases outside the gene matches. CDR1 is SNHLY, CDR2 FYNNEI, per germline. The CDR3 sequence: CASRGSGTETQYF. The CDR3 DNA reads as TGTGCCAGCAGGGGTAGCGGGACCGAGACCCAGTACTTC. The full variable domain, its missing parts supplied by reference TRBV2 and TRBJ2-5, is EPEVTQTPSHQVTQMGQEVILRCVPISNHLYFYWYRQILGQKVEFLVSFYNNEISEKSEIFDDQFSVERPDGSNFTLKIRSTKLEDSAMYFCASRGSGTETQYFGPGTRLLVL.

This clonotype was recorded at least ten times. The V and J genes are TRBV12-3 or TRBV12-4 and TRBJ2-7; the match to TRBD2 covers 7 bases. The CDR3 contains 15 residues. V was pared by 5 bases and J by 2 bases, with 9 bases of the junction left unmatched. CDR3 in amino acids: CASSPPGGRAYEQYF. The CDR3 DNA is TGTGCCAGCAGTCCCCCCGGGGGGAGGGCCTACGAGCAGTACTTC.

This clonotype was detected a few times. The chain employs TRBV4-3 and TRBJ2-2; TRBD2 might be the D (5 bases). This CDR3 contains 14 residues. Germline V gene data show CDR1 as LGHNA and CDR2 as YSLEER. V lost 6 bases to trimming and J lost 4 bases, with 12 bases between them. The CDR3 DNA reads TGCGCCAGCAGGACTCTGGGAGCCACCGGGGAGCTGTTTTTT. Its protein is CASRTLGATGELFF.

The V gene is TRBV28, the J gene TRBJ1-5; maybe TRBD1 (6 bases). V was clipped by 6 bases and J by 2 bases, with 14 bases between them. The germline V gene encodes CDR1 MDHEN and CDR2 SYDVKM. The CDR3 is 15 amino acids. CDR3 coding DNA: TGTGCCAGCAGCTTTTTTCGACAGGGCAATCAGCCCCAGCATTTT. Protein product: CASSFFRQGNQPQHF.

This chain links TRBV27 with TRBJ2-1, with D perhaps matching TRBD1 (8 bases). The germline V gene encodes CDR1 MNHEY and CDR2 SMNVEV (reference sequence). This CDR3 has 13 amino acids. Trimming left V 7 bases short and J 9 bases short, with 16 bases between. This chain's CDR3 is CASTNTGGGEQFF. The CDR3 region has the DNA TGTGCCAGCACCAATACAGGGGGGGGTGAGCAGTTCTTC.

The CDR3 region has the DNA TGTGCCAGCAGCTCGGGACTAGATGTGACGGGAGCTACGCAGTATTTT. It specifies CASSSGLDVTGATQYF. The V and J genes are TRBV14 and TRBJ2-3; 8 bases are a match to TRBD2. Germline V gives CDR1 SGHDN, CDR2 FVKESK. The ends lost 5 bases at V and 8 bases at J; junction bases unmatched: 15. CDR3 length: 16 amino acids.

This clonotype was detected only a few times. The chain combines TRBV28 with TRBJ2-5, with D perhaps TRBD1 or TRBD2 (6 bases each). CDR3 length equals 15 residues. CDR1 MDHEN and CDR2 SYDVKM come from the germline V gene. With 5 bases removed from V and 2 bases from J, the gap between germline ends came to 15 bases. Written as DNA, the CDR3 is TGTGCCAGCAGTCCCACTGGGGGGCCGCAAGAGACCCAGTACTTC. Translation gives CASSPTGGPQETQYF.